This entry features one T cell receptor (beta chain) sequence. Its antigen is not yet known. Within one base of it there is no much larger clone, and no base qualities were kept. This record comes from a study of T-cell memory formation after mild COVID-19 (TCRdb year 2021). In the study overall: Most TCR sequence clusters were specific to one of the two donors. In a couple of donors, T-cell clones that expanded and contracted after mild COVID-19 were tracked by sequencing TCRalpha and TCRbeta repertoires over time. The cohort comprised two young, previously healthy adult volunteers, one female and one male. Here is what the overall study found, with its caveats: Some responding clones were detected in pre-infection memory, suggesting pre-existing cross-reactive memory T cells joined the SARS-CoV-2 response. SARS-CoV-2 specificity of the second-wave clones peaking on day 37 was not confirmed. Clones contracting from day 15 to 85 had balanced CD4/CD8 phenotypes, while a second wave expanding from day 15 to 37 was biased towards CD4+. Contracting CD4+ clones were found mainly in CM and EM memory subsets, while CD8+ clones were enriched in EMRA. Only two mild cases were covered by the study, and larger cohorts that include severe cases with pre-infection samples were considered necessary.

Ficoll-Paque density gradient centrifugation was used to isolate PBMCs. TCRdb names Illumina NovaSeq 6000 as the instrument used. Using 5'RACE with constant-segment primers, TCRalpha and TCRbeta cDNA libraries were constructed, with sample barcodes and unique molecular identifiers added in the process. RNA was extracted from every sample with Trizol reagent. Libraries were amplified in two PCR steps, with a second sample barcode and Illumina TruSeq adapters added in the second step. Sequencing of the libraries was done on an Illumina NovaSeq, producing 2 x 150 bp paired-end reads. The authors' pipeline ran thus. With migec v1.2.7, reads were demultiplexed and then collapsed into UMI-guided consensus sequences. With mixcr v2.1.11, UMI consensuses were aligned to TRA and TRB V and J templates and assembled into clonotypes. Clonotypes were classified as expanded or contracted when called significant by both edgeR and NoisET, with noise models trained on biological replicates. For edgeR calls, a false discovery rate-adjusted p below 0.01 and a log2 fold-change threshold of 1 were applied. As an exploratory analysis of dynamics, max-normalized trajectories of the 1000 most abundant clonotypes were examined with PCA combined with hierarchical clustering. Separately sequenced CD4+ and CD8+ repertoires were used to assign a CD4 or CD8 phenotype to each responding clone. Using fastp trimming at Q25 and MiXCR clonotype assembly, TCRdb reanalyzed the public sequencing data and kept in-frame beta chains. Each entry merges the rows of one CDR3 protein and shows their most common DNA and genes. The V and J calls, along with clone size, are taken from TCRdb and not from the paper's own processing. This sample is represented by 350,000 to 450,000 distinct CDR3 sequences; approximately 20% of them were singletons. The ten largest make up 8.4% of the sample.

At the junction V is shortened by 2 bases and J by 6 bases; bases outside the gene matches: 8. The germline V gene (reference sequence) supplies CDR1 SGHKS and CDR2 YYEKEE. Taken from cysteine to phenylalanine, the CDR3 has 17 residues. This entry keeps only the CDR3 DNA: 51 bases, framed from base 1. The origin of this receptor is an adult woman who had mild COVID-19 (a few samples of this study predate the infection). The sample titles of this study are shuffled in the database, so cell type and time point are left out; the donor was told from shared clones. Source material: PBMCs or a T cell subset sorted from them (not recorded which). The rearrangement joined TRBV5-5 to TRBJ2-1; TRBD2 lines up with 13 middle nucleotides. The CDR3 region has the sequence CASSFGGTSGNFNEQFF. The nucleotide sequence reads TGTGCCAGCAGCTTCGGGGGGACTAGCGGGAATTTCAATGAGCAGTTCTTC.